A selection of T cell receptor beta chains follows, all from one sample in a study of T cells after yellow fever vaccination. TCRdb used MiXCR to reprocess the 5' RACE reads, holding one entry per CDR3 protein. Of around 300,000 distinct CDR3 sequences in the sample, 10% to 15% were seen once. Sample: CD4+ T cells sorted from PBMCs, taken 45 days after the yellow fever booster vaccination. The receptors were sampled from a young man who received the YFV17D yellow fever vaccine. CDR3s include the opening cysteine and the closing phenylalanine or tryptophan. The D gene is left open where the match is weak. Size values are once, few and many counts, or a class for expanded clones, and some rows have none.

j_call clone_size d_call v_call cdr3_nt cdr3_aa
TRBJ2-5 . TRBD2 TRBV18 TGTGCCAGCTCACCGGGACTAGCGGGAGTTTCAGGAGAGACCCAGTACTTC CASSPGLAGVSGETQYF
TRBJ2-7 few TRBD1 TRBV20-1 TGCAGTGCCGTAACAGGGGAGAATCCCTACGAGCAGTACTTC CSAVTGENPYEQYF
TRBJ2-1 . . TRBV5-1 TGCGCCAGCAGAGGGGACGCCCAGTACGAGCAGTTCTTC CASRGDAQYEQFF
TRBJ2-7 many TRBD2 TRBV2 TGTGCCAGCAGTGCAGCGGGAGGGCCGGGGGAGCAGTACTTC CASSAAGGPGEQYF
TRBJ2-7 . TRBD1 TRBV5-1 TGCGCCAGCAGCTTGGGGACAGGGATGTACGAGCAGTACTTC CASSLGTGMYEQYF
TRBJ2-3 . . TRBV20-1 TGCAGTGCTAGCAGAGCGAGGACGGGGGATACGCAGTATTTT CSASRARTGDTQYF
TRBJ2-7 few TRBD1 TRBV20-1 TGCAGTGCTAGGGGGCAGGGGGAATGGTTTTCCTACGAGCAGTACTTC CSARGQGEWFSYEQYF
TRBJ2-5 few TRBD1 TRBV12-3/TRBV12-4 TGTGCCAGCAGTGACTTGACAGGGGCACAGACCCAGTACTTC CASSDLTGAQTQYF
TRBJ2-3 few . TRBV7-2 TGTGCCAGCAGCTTACAGGGGTACACAGATACGCAGTATTTT CASSLQGYTDTQYF
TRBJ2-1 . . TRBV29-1 TGCAGCGTCGCCCCGCGACTAAGCGACCATGAGCAGTTCTTC CSVAPRLSDHEQFF
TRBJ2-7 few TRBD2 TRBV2 TGTGCCAGCAGTGTAAGGGCTAGCGGGACCTACGAGCAGTACTTC CASSVRASGTYEQYF
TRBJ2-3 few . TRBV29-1 TGCAGCGTTGAAGGGTTCGGAACAGATACGCAGTATTTT CSVEGFGTDTQYF
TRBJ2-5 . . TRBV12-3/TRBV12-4 TGTGCCAGCAGGGCGGGAACCAGACTAGTGGTGGAGGAAGAGACCCAGTACTTC CASRAGTRLVVEEETQYF
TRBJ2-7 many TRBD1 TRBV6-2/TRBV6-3 TGTGCCAGCAGTTATTCGGCAGGGGGATTTTACGAGCAGTACTTC CASSYSAGGFYEQYF
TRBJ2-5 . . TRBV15 TGTGCCACCAGCAGAACCCCCGGGCAGACCCAGTACTTC CATSRTPGQTQYF
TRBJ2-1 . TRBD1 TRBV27 TGTGCCAGCAGTGGAAGGAGGGACAGGGGACTCAATGAGCAGTTCTTC CASSGRRDRGLNEQFF
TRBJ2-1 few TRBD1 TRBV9 TGTGCCAGCAGCGTACCCGGGGGACAGGGGGTCTCAAATGAGCAGTTCTTC CASSVPGGQGVSNEQFF
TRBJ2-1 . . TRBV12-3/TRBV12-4 TGTGCCAGCAGGTCCCGGGGAGTGATCAATGGGCAGTTCTTC CASRSRGVINGQFF
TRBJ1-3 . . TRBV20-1 TGCAGTGTAGGGGCTGGAAACACCATATATTTT CSVGAGNTIYF
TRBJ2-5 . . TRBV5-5 TGTGCCAGCAGTTTTTTTAGACGTGATCAAGAGACCCAGTACTTC CASSFFRRDQETQYF
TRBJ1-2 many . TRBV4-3 TGCGCCAGCAGCCAGGGAGGACGGGGGGATGGCTACACCTTC CASSQGGRGDGYTF
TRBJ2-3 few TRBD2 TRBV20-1 TGCACCCCTCACCTAGCGGGAAGGGATACGCAGTATTTT CTPHLAGRDTQYF
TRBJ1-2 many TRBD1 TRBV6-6 TGTGCCAGCAGTTGGACAGGGGGATATGGCTACACCTTC CASSWTGGYGYTF
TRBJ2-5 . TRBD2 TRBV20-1 TGCAGTGCTAGGGGGGGTAGCGGGGTTCAAGAGACCCAGTACTTC CSARGGSGVQETQYF
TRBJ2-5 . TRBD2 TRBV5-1 TGCGCCAGCAGCTGGACTAGCGGGAGTGAAGAGACCCAGTACTTC CASSWTSGSEETQYF
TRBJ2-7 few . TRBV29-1 TGCAGCGTTACTGGACAGTACGAGCAGTACTTC CSVTGQYEQYF
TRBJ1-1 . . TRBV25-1 TGTGCCAGCAGTGATACAGGGAACACTGAAGCTTTCTTT CASSDTGNTEAFF
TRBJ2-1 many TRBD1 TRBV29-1 TGCAGCGTTCGGACAGGCCCCAATGAGCAGTTCTTC CSVRTGPNEQFF
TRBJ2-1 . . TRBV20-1 TGCAGTGCTGAGTTAGGCAATGAGCAGTTCTTC CSAELGNEQFF
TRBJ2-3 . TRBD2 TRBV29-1 TGCAGCGTGAGTAAGCTAGCGGGGTCTAGCACAGATACGCAGTATTTT CSVSKLAGSSTDTQYF
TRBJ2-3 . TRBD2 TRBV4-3 TGCGCCAGCAGCCAAGTAGGGGCGGGAGGGGGAGATACGCAGTATTTT CASSQVGAGGGDTQYF
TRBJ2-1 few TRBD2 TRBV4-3 TGCGCCAGCAGCCAAGAGGGACTAGCGGGATATGAGCAGTTCTTC CASSQEGLAGYEQFF
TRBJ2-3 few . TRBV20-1 TGCAGTGCTGAGCGGAGGGGCACAGATACGCAGTATTTT CSAERRGTDTQYF
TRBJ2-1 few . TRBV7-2 TGTGCCAGCAGCTTAACGGAGGGAGATGAGCAGTTCTTC CASSLTEGDEQFF
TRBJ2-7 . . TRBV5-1 TGCGCCAGCAGCTCGCGGGATAGCGGCGAGCAGTACTTC CASSSRDSGEQYF
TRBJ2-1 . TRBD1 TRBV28 TGTGCCAGCAGTTTAAGGGGGCGCCCCGACAATGAGCAGTTCTTC CASSLRGRPDNEQFF
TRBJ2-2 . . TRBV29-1 TGCAGCGTTGAAAAGGCCGCGAACACCGGGGAGCTGTTTTTT CSVEKAANTGELFF
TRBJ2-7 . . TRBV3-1 TGTGCCAGCAGCCACAGGCTTTACGAGCAGTACTTC CASSHRLYEQYF
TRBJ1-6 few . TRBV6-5 TGTGCCAGCAGTTACTCGATGTTGTGGGACAATAATTCACCCCTCCACTTT CASSYSMLWDNNSPLHF
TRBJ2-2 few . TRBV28 TGTGCCAGCAGTTTTTCAGCAGGGACCGGGGAGCTGTTTTTT CASSFSAGTGELFF
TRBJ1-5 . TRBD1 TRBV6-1 TGTGCCAGCATGAGGGTCCAGGGGGGCAATCAGCCCCAGCATTTT CASMRVQGGNQPQHF
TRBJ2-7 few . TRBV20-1 TGCAGTGCTAGGGGGATCGGGCAGAGAGCCTACGAGCAGTACTTC CSARGIGQRAYEQYF
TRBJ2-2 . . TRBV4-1 TGCGCCAGCAGCCCAGTAGAGCGAGGGCCCGGGGAGCTGTTTTTT CASSPVERGPGELFF
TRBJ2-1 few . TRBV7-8 TGTGCCAGCAGCTTAGAAGTACATGAGCAGTTCTTC CASSLEVHEQFF
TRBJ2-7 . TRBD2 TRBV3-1 TGTGCCAGCAGCCAAGAACTAGCGGGAGGGCCTTTCGAGCAGTACTTC CASSQELAGGPFEQYF
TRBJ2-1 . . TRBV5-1 TGCGCCAGCAGCTCGAGCCCGGTCGCCTACAATGAGCAGTTCTTC CASSSSPVAYNEQFF
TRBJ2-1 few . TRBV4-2 TGTGCCAGCAGCCAAGATTGGGGAACACCAATTCAAAGCTCCTACAATGAGCAGTTCTTC CASSQDWGTPIQSSYNEQFF
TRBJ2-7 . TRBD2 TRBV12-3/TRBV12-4 TGTGCCAGCAGTTCCACGGGGGGTCCCTACGAGCAGTACTTC CASSSTGGPYEQYF
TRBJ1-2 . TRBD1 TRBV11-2 TGTGCCAGCAGCTCGGACAGGGCACCTTTGGGATACACCTTC CASSSDRAPLGYTF